This T cell receptor (beta chain) was identified during a study of regulatory T cells in long-lasting Graves disease (dated by TCRdb to the early 2020s). Turning to the overall study: Peripheral blood TCR sequencing and RNA sequencing compared persistent Graves' disease patients with newly diagnosed Graves' disease patients. The study was registered as a clinical trial and conducted in China. A total of roughly 35 samples underwent TCR sequencing, from around 13 patients with persistent Graves' disease and some 20 patients with newly diagnosed Graves' disease.

CDR1 and CDR2 are drawn from the germline V gene: MDHEN, SYDVKM. V loses 8 bases of germline sequence and J loses 9 bases, and the interval between the two ends is 17 bases. The CDR3, cysteine through phenylalanine, is 13 amino acids long. The DNA shown is the 39-base CDR3, in frame from base 1. The full study reports these points: Only peripheral blood was studied, because thyroid tissue, the primary lesion, was inaccessible. TRBV28, TRBJ1-2 and TRBJ2-5 were preferentially used in persistent disease, while TRBV20-1 and TRBJ2-1 were favored in newly diagnosed disease. Patients with persistent disease shared more public clonotypes (around 2,500) than newly diagnosed patients did (966). As a limitation, the authors acknowledged that the small sample size may reduce accuracy. Lower TCR Shannon entropy and fewer highly expanded clones were observed in persistent Graves' disease patients than in newly diagnosed patients, which suggested clonal expansion.

With respect to this clonotype: Its antigen remains undetermined. No base quality information exists; no much larger clone differs at one position.

For both TCR sequencing and RNA sequencing, RNA was extracted from PBMCs using TRIzol. The diagnosis of Graves' disease was made according to American Thyroid Association guidelines. The patients came from an endocrinology department in Xi'an, China. Each patient gave roughly 10 milliliters of peripheral blood, collected in an EDTA anticoagulant tube. Ficoll Paque Plus density gradient separation was used to isolate PBMCs, and no additional T cell sorting was done. An Agilent 2100 Bioanalyzer and agarose gel were used to check RNA quality, while a NanoDrop 2000 measured RNA concentration. The public reads were reanalyzed by TCRdb: fastp trimming at Q25, MiXCR alignment, in-frame beta chains only. Every CDR3 protein is listed once, alongside the most common genes and DNA of its rows. The table for this sample lists hundreds of distinct CDR3 sequences; approximately 57% of them were counted only once. The ten biggest clones cover 20% of the sample.

Sequencing was performed on peripheral blood mononuclear cells (PBMCs), taken with antithyroid drug treatment, in newly diagnosed or persistent Graves disease (not recorded which). The chain is assembled from TRBV28 and TRBJ2-1, with the D call perhaps TRBD1 or TRBD2, as 5 bases match in each case. The TCR sequence derives from a middle-aged woman with Graves disease. Donor details come from another sample of the same person, matched by shared clones. The base sequence is TGTGCCAGCCTGAGGGGCGGGCTTGGTGAGCAGTTCTTC. The translation is CASLRGGLGEQFF.